The source of this T cell receptor (beta chain) is a study of CD8 T cells in ankylosing spondylitis (dated by TCRdb to 2017 to 2019). With respect to the entire study: T cell receptor beta repertoires were profiled in healthy donors and ankylosing spondylitis patients so that disease-linked TCR variants could be found. In total, the full study cohort was made up of over a hundred healthy donors and some 26 ankylosing spondylitis patients. Samples of peripheral blood were taken, and for ankylosing spondylitis patients, synovial fluid was collected as well. Broader findings and caveats from the paper: The disease-linked clones were reported to be significantly enriched in matched synovial fluid samples from ankylosing spondylitis patients. The disease-linked clones showed a CD8+ phenotype and occurred at relatively low frequencies in peripheral blood. Some motif variants were previously reported in synovial fluid and blood of reactive arthritis patients, suggesting common disease-initiation mechanisms. Blood from ankylosing spondylitis patients appeared to be characterized by a TCR beta motif composed of 7 to 9 highly homologous amino acid variants.

Sequencing took place on an Illumina HiSeq 2500. Quantitative 5'-RACE with molecular barcodes was the method used to prepare the TCR beta libraries. As for how the authors treated the data: A new computational method based on a probabilistic model of VDJ rearrangement was used to identify disease-linked TCR variants. The raw public data were reprocessed by TCRdb itself: fastp quality trimming at Q25, MiXCR clonotype calling, in-frame beta chains only. Entries are consolidated by CDR3 protein sequence, retaining the most common genes and DNA. The V and J calls follow TCRdb's processing rather than the paper's. The sample data list around 94,000 distinct CDR3 sequences, and just under 9% of these were observed just once. The ten largest clones take up roughly 29% of the sample. This clonotype was seen at least ten times. There is no known antigen for this receptor. Within one base of it there is no much larger clone, and no base qualities were kept.

For CDR1 and CDR2, the germline V gene lists SGHDT and YYEEEE. The CDR3 starts with the cysteine, ends with the phenylalanine, and has 11 residues. The entry retains the CDR3 DNA only, 33 bases that are in frame from base 1. The germline V end is reduced by 6 bases and the J end by 5 bases; junction bases left unmatched: 1. The chain links TRBV5-6 with TRBJ2-7, and TRBD1 aligns with 8 junction nucleotides. This clonotype was sampled from a male donor with ankylosing spondylitis. The sequenced sample was blood, either unsorted or a sorted T cell fraction (not recorded which). The CDR3 sequence is CASTQGDEQYF. The nucleotides are TGTGCCAGCACACAGGGGGACGAGCAGTACTTC.